This T cell receptor (beta chain) was documented in a study of blood T cell repertoires in COVID-19. Study in general: Acute-phase and convalescent COVID-19 samples originated in the United States, Italy and Spain.

The repertoire was sequenced with immunoSEQ multiplex PCR; TCRdb's copy has only in-frame clones and lacks some. The sample has about 230,000 clones, approximately 81% seen once. CDR1 and CDR2 (germline): LNHDA, SQIVND (reference sequence). V lost 4 bases, J lost 3 bases, and 5 bases stayed unmatched. The CDR3 totals 16 residues. This chain connects TRBV19 to TRBJ2-1; 11 nucleotides align to TRBD1. The TCR was taken from a woman of 80 years or more with acute or convalescent COVID-19. Sequenced material: peripheral blood. The CDR3 DNA follows: TGTGCCAGTAGTAGACCGGGACAGGGGGTCTACAATGAGCAGTTCTTC. Residues: CASSRPGQGVYNEQFF.